The T cell receptor (beta chain) described here comes from a study of T-cell memory formation after mild COVID-19. TCRdb independently ran MiXCR on the 5' RACE reads; one entry per CDR3 protein. The sample lists tens of thousands of distinct CDR3 sequences; 9% to 15% were seen once. Only a few counts were recorded for this clonotype. The target antigen is unknown. Whole-study findings and limits: The main location of contracting CD4+ clones was CM and EM, and that of contracting CD8+ clones was EMRA.

The CDR3 totals 15 residues. Germline loops: CDR1 DFQATT, CDR2 SNEGSKA (reference sequence). Trimming left V 6 bases short and J 1 base short, with 18 bases between. What was sequenced was PBMCs or a T cell subset sorted from them (not recorded which). This receptor was taken from a young man who had mild COVID-19 (a few samples of this study predate the infection). Cell type and time point are not known. This chain connects TRBV20-1 to TRBJ1-2; possibly TRBD1 for D (6 bases). CDR3 sequence: CSAGSGTPINYGYTF. As DNA, the CDR3 is TGCAGTGCGGGGTCCGGGACACCGATTAACTATGGCTACACCTTC.